This T cell receptor (beta chain) was retrieved from a study of blood T cell repertoires in COVID-19 (TCRdb year 2020). With regard to the full study: Samples from collaborators originated in the United States, Italy and Spain and spanned both the acute and convalescent phases of COVID-19. Subjects who had been exposed to COVID-19, were actively infected with it, or had recovered from it provided the deeply sampled blood TCRbeta repertoires that made up the dataset. The repertoires were released in a freely available public database intended as a resource for research on the immune response to SARS-CoV-2. The material from the prospective study consisted of cDNA or gDNA derived from T cells, B-cell-depleted T cells, or PBMCs. Sample metadata almost always included a de-identified subject ID, COVID-19 status, age in years and sex. HLA class I and class II types, where available, came from metadata supplied by the sample provider rather than from assay-based typing. The samples were drawn from the first 160 participants of the ongoing ImmuneRACE study and from about 1,200 subjects provided by 6 global collaborators.

The investigation overall reported the following: The quantity of clinical and demographic metadata differed by source and by participant and was supplied without curation.

The CDR3 measures 15 amino acids from cysteine to phenylalanine. Solely the CDR3 DNA is kept, with 45 bases framed from the first base. Unmatched junction bases come to 2, with V trimmed by 0 bases and J by 6 bases. Based on the germline V gene, the CDR1 and CDR2 sequences are LGHNA and YSLEER. The immunoSEQ Assay, a bias-controlled multiplex PCR, was used to amplify TCRbeta CDR3 regions from genomic DNA. The authors processed their data as follows. Within the assay, amplification of reference gene primers was used to estimate how many nucleated cells each sample contained. To quantify the absolute abundance of each unique TCRbeta CDR3 rearrangement, sequence reads were collapsed and filtered. For each sample, productive Simpson clonality was calculated by taking the square root of Simpson's diversity index across productive rearrangements. Imported from immuneACCESS, the table was reduced by TCRdb to in-frame sequences with V and J called. These copies leave out some clones; in studies compared against another copy, an unresolved V gene accounts for under half, and the cause of the remainder is not known. For V, J and clone size, that table is used; D and trimming come from the DNA. This sample has some 150,000 clones in its table, and 80% to 90% of those were observed once. The ten largest account for 3.6% of the sample.

Comments on this clone: The antigen it binds to is not known. Per-base qualities were not stored, and no clone one base away is much larger.

Enrolling through a virtual design, the prospective study's participants ranged in age from about 18 to 89 years and lived across about two dozen United States geographic areas. In the prospective study, cohorts were assigned on the basis of participant-reported clinical history obtained from a screening survey and a study questionnaire. Each participant in the prospective study had whole blood, serum and a nasopharyngeal or oropharyngeal swab collected by mobile phlebotomists. Over a roughly 2-month period, participants in the prospective study had the option of providing additional blood draws and questionnaires. Before DNA extraction, prospective study blood samples were shipped either frozen or at room temperature.

The sequence came from a woman aged 50 to 60 in a cohort exposed to, infected with or recovered from COVID-19 (not recorded which). The rearrangement combines TRBV4-3 with TRBJ2-3, with 11 junctional bases fitting TRBD1. The sequenced sample was PBMCs or T cells enriched from blood (not recorded which). The bases read TGCGCCAGCAGCCAAGAGGACAGGGGGCGGGATACGCAGTATTTT. This encodes CASSQEDRGRDTQYF.